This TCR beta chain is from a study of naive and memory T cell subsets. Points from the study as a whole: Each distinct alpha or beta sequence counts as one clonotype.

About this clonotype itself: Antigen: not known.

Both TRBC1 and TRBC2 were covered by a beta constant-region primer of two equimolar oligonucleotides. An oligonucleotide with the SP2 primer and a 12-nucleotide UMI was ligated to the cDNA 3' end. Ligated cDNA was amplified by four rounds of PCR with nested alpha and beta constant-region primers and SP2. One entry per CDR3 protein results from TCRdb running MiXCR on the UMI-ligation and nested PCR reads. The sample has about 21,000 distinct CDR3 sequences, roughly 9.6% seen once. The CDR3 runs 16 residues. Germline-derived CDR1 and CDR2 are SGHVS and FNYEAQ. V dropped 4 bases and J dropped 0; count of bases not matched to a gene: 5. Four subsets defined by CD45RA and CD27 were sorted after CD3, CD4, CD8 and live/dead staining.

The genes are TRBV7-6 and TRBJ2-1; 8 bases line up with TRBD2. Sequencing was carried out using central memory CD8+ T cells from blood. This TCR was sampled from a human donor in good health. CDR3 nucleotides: TGTGCCAGCAGCTCACCCAGCGGGAGCTCCTACAATGAGCAGTTCTTC. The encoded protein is CASSSPSGSSYNEQFF.